This T cell receptor beta chain was captured in a study of blood T cell repertoires in COVID-19. As for the study in general: Collection of acute and convalescent COVID-19 samples took place in the United States, Italy and Spain. PBMCs, B-cell-depleted T cells, or T cells were the source of the cDNA or gDNA that made up the material.

This CDR3 is built from 13 residues. CDR1 is LNHDA, CDR2 SQIVND, per germline (reference sequence). V trimming: 6 bases; J trimming: 15 bases; junction bases outside the gene matches: 12. Some clones are missing from TCRdb's copy, which holds only in-frame ones; the method was immunoSEQ multiplex PCR. The repertoire holds 400,000 or so clones, with 80% to 90% as singletons. What the recovered Cohort 3 donors had was two negative PCRs, clearance, or symptom resolution. This sequence joins TRBV19 and TRBJ2-1; 9 bases line up with TRBD2. This sequence originates from a man younger than 45 who had recovered from COVID-19. The sequenced sample consisted of PBMCs or T cells enriched from blood (not recorded which). CDR3 sequence (DNA): TGTGCCAGTAGCCCTAGCGGGATCCGGTCGTGGTTCTTC. Translating it yields CASSPSGIRSWFF.